What follows are 10 T cell receptor beta chains derived from one specimen sequenced in a study of vaccination effects on CD4 cells after COVID-19 (dated by TCRdb to between 2022 and 2023). Libraries were built with the immunoSEQ multiplex PCR assay. Drawn from immuneACCESS, this table holds only the in-frame rearrangements with V and J called that TCRdb kept. Clones are partly lost; checked studies trace under half to an unresolved V gene and leave the rest unexplained. The sample table shows 30,000 to 45,000 clones, and around 67% are seen once. In total, the top ten clones hold approximately 24% of the sample. The ViraFEST assay stimulated PBMC with viral peptide pools and then used TCR sequencing to identify antigen-specific CD4+ T cell clonotypes by expansion. After 10 days of culture, CD4+ T cells were isolated with the EasySep CD4+ T cell isolation kit. Negative nucleocapsid antibody results before and after vaccination confirmed that the healthy vaccine recipients had no prior SARS-CoV-2 infection.

No cognate antigen is known for these TCRs. Material: CD4+ T cells from PBMCs cultured with SARS-CoV-2 spike peptides, obtained before COVID-19 vaccination. The sample's cell subset or site label, decoded: SARS-CoV-2 spike overlapping peptide pool stimulation. Receptors originate from a human donor who received a COVID-19 vaccine.

This clone showed up just once. The chain links TRBV25-1 to TRBJ1-6; D uncertain. The length of the CDR3 is 14 residues. With 3 bases removed from V and 3 bases from J, the gap between germline ends came to 6 bases. The germline gives CDR1 MGHDK, CDR2 SYGVNS. The CDR3 loop reads CASSETSYNSPLHF. Written as DNA, the CDR3 is TGTGCCAGCAGTGAGACCAGCTATAATTCACCCCTCCACTTT.

The rearrangement joins TRBV9 to TRBJ2-1; D is unclear. The CDR3 extends over 15 amino acids. V lost 0 bases to trimming and J lost 3 bases, with 10 bases between them. Germline V gene data show CDR1 as SGDLS and CDR2 as YYNGEE. The CDR3 reads CASSVGPVDYNEQFF. Written as DNA, the CDR3 is TGTGCCAGCAGCGTAGGACCTGTAGACTACAATGAGCAGTTCTTC.

This clone was counted only a few times. This chain links TRBV6-5 with TRBJ2-2, with no clear D. This CDR3 has 13 amino acids. The germline V gene has CDR1 MNHEY and CDR2 SVGAGI. V dropped 6 bases and J dropped 5 bases, with 10 bases sitting between them. The CDR3 coding sequence is TGTGCCAGCAGCCGACTCGAGACCGGGGAGCTGTTTTTT. Translated, it gives CASSRLETGELFF.

V usage is TRBV30 and J usage is TRBJ1-4; no firm D call. This CDR3 spans 11 amino acids. The germline V and J ends were trimmed by 6 bases and 8 bases, with 10 bases remaining between them. Germline assignment: CDR1 GTSNPN and CDR2 SVGIG (reference sequence). The CDR3 DNA sequence: TGTGCCTGCAGCCGCCGGGAAAAACTGTTTTTT. It yields the protein CACSRREKLFF.

This clone was detected only a few times. This rearrangement joins TRBV5-5 to TRBJ1-1; D ambiguous. The germline V gene has CDR1 SGHKS and CDR2 YYEKEE (reference sequence). The V end lost 0 bases, the J end lost 7 bases, and 10 bases lay between the germline ends. This CDR3 comprises 13 residues. CDR3 sequence reads: CASSLAGRDEAFF. The CDR3 region has the DNA TGTGCCAGCAGCTTGGCCGGGCGGGATGAAGCTTTCTTT.

The chain couples TRBV24-1 to TRBJ2-5, with TRBD1 matching over 8 bases. The CDR3 is 14 amino acids. CDR1 and CDR2 from the germline V gene are KGHDR and SFDVKD. V shed 2 bases and J 4 bases; nucleotides not matched to a gene: 2. The CDR3, as DNA: TGTGCCACCAGTGATTCCAGGGGGCTAGAGACCCAGTACTTC. Amino acid sequence: CATSDSRGLETQYF.

This rearrangement joins TRBV9 to TRBJ2-5, with D perhaps matching TRBD1 or TRBD2 (6 bases each). CDR3 length: 15 residues. Trimming removed 0 bases at V and 5 bases at J, with 14 bases between. The germline V gene has CDR1 SGDLS and CDR2 YYNGEE. CDR3 residues: CASSVGYRAGETQYF. For the CDR3, the DNA is TGTGCCAGCAGCGTAGGTTACAGGGCGGGGGAGACCCAGTACTTC.

The chain links TRBV24-1 to TRBJ2-5, with a weak D call TRBD2 (5 bases). V lost 4 bases to trimming and J lost 2 bases, with 7 bases between them. Germline V gives CDR1 KGHDR, CDR2 SFDVKD. The CDR3 contains 13 residues. In DNA form, the CDR3 reads TGTGCCACCAGTGACTGGACTCAAGAGACCCAGTACTTC. Its protein is CATSDWTQETQYF.

The J gene is TRBJ1-3, the V gene TRBV9; no reliable D call. Between the trimmed V and J ends, which lost 0 bases and 0 bases, there was a span of 10 bases. The CDR3 runs to 16 residues. Germline V gene lookup returns CDR1 SGDLS and CDR2 YYNGEE. This chain's CDR3 is CASSVDPGNSGNTIYF. For the CDR3, the DNA is TGTGCCAGCAGCGTAGATCCGGGGAACTCTGGAAACACCATATATTTT.

This chain uses TRBV28 with TRBJ1-5, with D unclear. The CDR3 length is 15 residues. CDR1 is MDHEN, CDR2 SYDVKM, per germline. The germline V and J ends were trimmed by 7 bases and 0 bases, with 13 bases remaining between them. CDR3 bases: TGTGCCAGCAACCGAAGTGGGTTTAGCAATCAGCCCCAGCATTTT. It encodes CASNRSGFSNQPQHF.